The next 19 T cell receptor beta chains were all read from a single sample in a study of blood T cell repertoires in COVID-19. Clones were read by immunoSEQ multiplex PCR, and TCRdb kept only the in-frame ones, dropping some. In the table there are 65,000 to 75,000 clones, less than 90% of which are singletons. Sequencing input: peripheral blood. The source is a man aged 50 to 59 with active COVID-19.

V and J are TRBV18 and TRBJ2-2; 10 bases line up with TRBD1. The CDR3 extends over 16 amino acids. The germline CDR1 and CDR2 sequences are KGHSH and LQKENI. V trimming: 5 bases; J trimming: 4 bases; junction bases outside the gene matches: 7. In nucleotides, the CDR3 is TGTGCCAGCTCAGCTTCCGGGACAGGGGCCACCGGGGAGCTGTTTTTT. Protein product: CASSASGTGATGELFF.

The V and J genes are TRBV4-2 and TRBJ2-3; 7 nucleotides match TRBD2. The V gene's germline CDR1 is LGHNA and CDR2 YNFKEQ. The CDR3 runs to 15 residues. V was clipped by 1 base and J by 0 bases; unmatched bases: 1. The CDR3 is CASSQAGGSTDTQYF. DNA for the CDR3: TGTGCCAGCAGCCAAGCCGGGGGGAGCACAGATACGCAGTATTTT.

The rearrangement links TRBV27 to TRBJ2-7, with TRBD1 identical over 9 bases. Germline lookup yields CDR1 MNHEY and CDR2 SMNVEV (reference sequence). Losses at the gene ends were 5 bases for V and 3 bases for J; bases not matched to a gene: 14. This CDR3 has 17 amino acids. The DNA of the CDR3 is TGTGCCAGCAGTCCGAAACTTCCGGGACAGGGCCGCTACGAGCAGTACTTC. Residues: CASSPKLPGQGRYEQYF.

This clone has more than one count but fewer than ten. The chain employs TRBV6-5 and TRBJ2-1; D possibly corresponds to TRBD1 (6 bases). CDR3 length equals 14 residues. With 6 bases removed from V and 9 bases from J, the gap between germline ends came to 18 bases. Looked up from germline, CDR1 is MNHEY and CDR2 is SVGAGI. Written as DNA, the CDR3 is TGTGCCAGCAGCATCACTACAGGGAACGGTGAGCAGTTCTTC. Translated, it gives CASSITTGNGEQFF.

V is TRBV24-1 and J is TRBJ2-3; 8 bases match TRBD1. J gave up 5 bases and V 4 bases, and 4 bases lay outside the gene matches. Germline lookup yields CDR1 KGHDR and CDR2 SFDVKD. This CDR3 comprises 14 residues. Here the CDR3 reads CATSDAGGGDTQYF. CDR3 nucleotides: TGTGCCACCAGTGACGCAGGGGGCGGAGATACGCAGTATTTT.

This chain links TRBV5-4 with TRBJ1-1, with TRBD1 matching 10 bases. The CDR3 extends over 15 amino acids. Per germline, CDR1 SGHNT and CDR2 YYREEE (reference sequence). V lost 4 bases, J lost 5 bases, and 8 bases stayed unmatched. CDR3 sequence reads: CASSARDRGRTEAFF. DNA for the CDR3: TGTGCCAGCAGCGCCCGGGACAGGGGTCGGACTGAAGCTTTCTTT.

This chain uses TRBV19 with TRBJ2-7; TRBD1 matches 9 bases. CDR3 length: 14 amino acids. The ends lost 5 bases at V and 7 bases at J; junction bases unmatched: 9. Germline lookup yields CDR1 LNHDA and CDR2 SQIVND (reference sequence). As DNA, the CDR3 is TGTGCCAGTAGTCGGAGGGACAGGGCTTTGGAGCAGTACTTC. Amino acid sequence: CASSRRDRALEQYF.

The V and J genes are TRBV18 and TRBJ2-5; 7 positions match TRBD2. This CDR3 has 15 amino acids. Germline trimming cut 3 bases from V and 5 bases from J; bases unmatched to any gene: 9. Germline V lookup: CDR1 KGHSH, CDR2 LQKENI. CDR3 DNA sequence: TGTGCCAGCTCACCCCTTCTTGAGGGAGGGGAGACCCAGTACTTC. Encoded protein: CASSPLLEGGETQYF.

V gene TRBV5-8 combines with J gene TRBJ2-3, with TRBD1 identical over 9 bases. The CDR3 has 16 amino acids. V was clipped by 3 bases and J by 2 bases; unmatched bases: 7. The germline gives CDR1 SGHTS, CDR2 YDEGEE. The CDR3 coding sequence is TGTGCCAGCAGCTCCGGGACAGGGACCCACACAGATACGCAGTATTTT. Translating it yields CASSSGTGTHTDTQYF. Combining the CDR3 with reference TRBV5-8 and TRBJ2-3 gives the whole variable domain EAGVTQSPTHLIKTRGQQATLRCSPISGHTSVYWYQQALGLGLQFLLWYDEGEERNRGNFPPRFSGRQFPNYSSELNVNALELEDSALYLCASSSGTGTHTDTQYFGPGTRLTVL.

The V gene is TRBV5-1, the J gene TRBJ2-7, with 11 bases that match TRBD1. V trimming: 4 bases; J trimming: 3 bases; junction bases outside the gene matches: 9. This CDR3 has 16 amino acids. Germline V gene data show CDR1 as SGHRS and CDR2 as YFSETQ. CDR3: CASSQDRDRGIYEQYF. DNA of the CDR3: TGCGCCAGCAGCCAGGATCGGGACAGGGGGATCTACGAGCAGTACTTC.

The chain carries TRBV5-1 and TRBJ2-3; TRBD1 is a possible D gene (5 bases). This CDR3 has 15 amino acids. V lost 0 bases and J 0 bases, leaving 8 bases between the germline ends. Per the germline V gene, CDR1 is SGHRS and CDR2 is YFSETQ. DNA for the CDR3: TGCGCCAGCAGCTTGGAAGACAGTAGCACAGATACGCAGTATTTT. This encodes CASSLEDSSTDTQYF.

The chain has TRBV19 and TRBJ2-1, with 15 bases lining up with TRBD2. The CDR3 has 18 amino acids. The germline CDR1 and CDR2 sequences are LNHDA and SQIVND (reference sequence). Trimming took 5 bases from V and 9 from J; bases not matched to a gene: 14. CDR3 sequence reads: CASSAGTSGRYLLGEQFF. CDR3 DNA sequence: TGTGCCAGTAGTGCCGGGACTAGCGGGAGGTATTTACTAGGTGAGCAGTTCTTC.

The chain recombines TRBV4-2 with TRBJ1-2, with D unclear. CDR3 size: 15 residues. V lost 1 base and J 6 bases, leaving 15 bases between the germline ends. Germline V gene lookup returns CDR1 LGHNA and CDR2 YNFKEQ. The CDR3 reads CASSQASDTVNGYTF. In DNA form, the CDR3 reads TGTGCCAGCAGCCAAGCTTCGGATACAGTTAATGGCTACACCTTC.

The CDR3 is CSVDVQRGLHEQFF. CDR3 nucleotide sequence: TGCAGCGTTGATGTTCAGCGGGGCTTGCATGAGCAGTTCTTC. The chain uses TRBV29-1 and TRBJ2-1, with 7 bases matching TRBD2. This CDR3 spans 14 amino acids. CDR1 is SQVTM and CDR2 is ANQGSEA in the germline V gene. The V gene end was trimmed by 3 bases and the J gene end by 8 bases; junction bases not matched to a gene: 10.

This rearrangement joins TRBV18 to TRBJ2-7; weak D call: TRBD1 (7 bases). Germline V gene lookup returns CDR1 KGHSH and CDR2 LQKENI. Trimming removed 2 bases at V and 3 bases at J, with 14 bases between. This CDR3 spans 15 amino acids. CDR3: CASSPTAGGGYEQYF. CDR3 DNA: TGTGCCAGCTCACCAACCGCAGGGGGAGGCTACGAGCAGTACTTC.

This chain connects TRBV19 to TRBJ1-2, with unresolved D. Trimming took off 4 bases at V and 4 bases at J, with 7 bases between the two ends. CDR3 length equals 12 residues. Germline V gene lookup returns CDR1 LNHDA and CDR2 SQIVND (reference sequence). CDR3 sequence reads: CASSSARYGYTF. CDR3 nucleotides: TGTGCCAGTAGTAGCGCCCGCTATGGCTACACCTTC.

This clone showed up just a few times. The chain recombines TRBV13 with TRBJ2-2; 8 nucleotides agree with TRBD1. The germline V gene has CDR1 PRHDT and CDR2 FYEKMQ (reference sequence). The CDR3 has 15 residues. V was clipped by 4 bases and J by 5 bases; unmatched bases: 6. The CDR3 protein is CASSSTGVGTGELFF. In DNA, the CDR3 is TGTGCCAGCAGCTCGACAGGGGTGGGGACCGGGGAGCTGTTTTTT.

This clone was counted once. This chain uses TRBV4-3 with TRBJ2-2, with D possibly matching TRBD1 (6 bases). Germline CDR1 and CDR2: LGHNA and YSLEER. CDR3 length equals 15 residues. The V end lost 1 base, the J end lost 6 bases, and 12 bases lay between the germline ends. CDR3 protein: CASSQGPQGSGELFF. The CDR3 nucleotides are TGCGCCAGCAGCCAAGGTCCACAGGGTTCCGGGGAGCTGTTTTTT.

This chain uses TRBV11-2 with TRBJ1-1; D gene unclear. Per the germline V gene, CDR1 is SGHAT and CDR2 is FQNNGV. The CDR3 runs to 14 residues. Deletions cut 10 bases from V and 1 base from J, with 16 bases between. The CDR3 DNA reads as TGTGCCATAAAATCCGAGGAACGGAACACTGAAGCTTTCTTT. Its translation is CAIKSEERNTEAFF.